This entry lists 2 T cell receptor beta chains sequenced from one sample in a study of T cell repertoires in cytomegalovirus infection (dated by TCRdb to between 2019 and 2020). Sequencing instrument: Illumina HiSeq 1500. TCRdb reworked the public reads: Q25 trimming with fastp, MiXCR clone assembly, productive beta chains retained. Each record represents a unique CDR3 protein, reported with the most common genes and DNA among its rows. This sample has over 250,000 distinct CDR3 sequences in its table, and 25% of those were observed once. The top ten hold around 14% of the sample. The sample taken for sequencing was PBMCs. These receptors all stem from a human donor in good health (CMV status not recorded). Some clones in this sample may be carry-over from other donors' samples.

The chain combines TRBV19 with TRBJ2-1, with 8 bases matching TRBD1. In germline, CDR1 is LNHDA, CDR2 SQIVND (reference sequence). Trimming cost V 9 bases and J 9 bases; bases outside gene matches: 10. This CDR3 has 13 residues. The CDR3 reads CASRRTGPSEQFF. CDR3 DNA sequence: TGTGCCAGCCGTCGGACAGGGCCAAGTGAGCAGTTCTTC.

This clonotype was counted between two and nine times. The chain employs TRBV6-5 and TRBJ2-5, with D possibly TRBD2 on 5 matching bases. V gave up 6 bases and J gave up 9 bases, with 11 bases separating them. The germline V gene has CDR1 MNHEY and CDR2 SVGAGI. The CDR3 runs to 11 residues. CDR3 sequence reads: CASRYNGAQYF. In DNA form, the CDR3 reads TGTGCCAGCAGATATAACGGGGCCCAGTACTTC.